This entry lists 3 T cell receptor beta chains sequenced from one sample in a study of blood T cell repertoires in COVID-19. Profiling relied on immunoSEQ multiplex PCR, and the TCRdb table lists in-frame clones only, not all of them. The table includes around 310,000 clones, around 92% detected once. The sequenced sample consisted of PBMCs or T cells enriched from blood (not recorded which). The receptor set was obtained from a woman in her twenties or thirties who had recovered from COVID-19.

This chain links TRBV7-3 with TRBJ2-3, with 9 bases aligning to TRBD1. The CDR3 is 20 amino acids. The germline V gene has CDR1 SGHTA and CDR2 FQGTGA. The V and J ends lost 1 base and 0 bases, in that order; junction bases with no gene match: 14. CDR3 loop: CASSLRPDRGLVSSTDTQYF. CDR3 coding DNA: TGTGCCAGCAGCTTAAGGCCGGACAGGGGCCTCGTATCTAGCACAGATACGCAGTATTTT.

The genes are TRBV12-5 and TRBJ2-1, with 10 bases fitting TRBD1. The germline CDR1 and CDR2 sequences are LGHNT and FRNRAP. This CDR3 comprises 16 residues. Trimming removed 0 bases from V and 6 bases from J; junction bases left unmatched: 5. The CDR3 loop reads CASGLVVGQGINEQFF. As DNA, the CDR3 is TGTGCTAGTGGTTTGGTAGTGGGACAGGGGATCAATGAGCAGTTCTTC. Supplemented by reference TRBV12-5 and TRBJ2-1, the full variable domain reads DARVTQTPRHKVTEMGQEVTMRCQPILGHNTVFWYRQTMMQGLELLAYFRNRAPLDDSGMPKDRFSAEMPDATLATLKIQPSEPRDSAVYFCASGLVVGQGINEQFFGPGTRLTVL.

The V gene is TRBV6-5, the J gene TRBJ1-3, with 8 nucleotides matching TRBD1. The germline V gene has CDR1 MNHEY and CDR2 SVGAGI. This CDR3 contains 14 residues. After removal of 7 bases from V and 5 bases from J, the junction contained 7 bases not matched to a gene. CDR3 in amino acids: CASTQDRVRNTIYF. In DNA, the CDR3 is TGTGCCAGCACCCAGGACAGGGTTCGAAACACCATATATTTT.